This TCR beta chain was recorded in a study of cytomegalovirus exposure and HLA in healthy donors. CDR1 MDHEN and CDR2 SYDVKM come from the germline V gene. The CDR3 length is 14 residues. Germline trimming cut 6 bases from V and 7 bases from J; bases unmatched to any gene: 9. This PCR relied on a set of 60 Vbeta primers and 13 Jbeta primers. Profiled with immunoSEQ multiplex PCR; TCRdb holds only in-frame clones, not every one. Found here are roughly 180,000 clones, around 80% of them singletons; the top ten hold about 1.5%. This chain connects TRBV28 to TRBJ2-7; 10 bases are shared with TRBD1. Sequencing was carried out using PBMCs. The clonotype originates from a woman in her 30s in good health and CMV-seropositive. The CDR3, as DNA: TGTGCCAGCAGATCCGGGACAGGGGTGCGAGAGCAGTACTTC. Its translation: CASRSGTGVREQYF. The whole variable domain, remainder taken from reference TRBV28 and TRBJ2-7, is DVKVTQSSRYLVKRTGEKVFLECVQDMDHENMFWYRQDPGLGLRLIYFSYDVKMKEKGDIPEGYSVSREKKERFSLILESASTNQTSMYLCASRSGTGVREQYFGPGTRLTVT.